This note documents a single T cell receptor beta chain sequence. At one boundary the junction diverges from the germline segment, which might be a read error. Per germline, CDR1 DFQATT and CDR2 SNEGSKA (reference sequence). This CDR3 is built from 10 residues. This entry comes from a study of cytomegalovirus exposure and HLA in healthy donors. The study ran its PCR with 60 Vbeta and 13 Jbeta primers. Clones were sequenced by immunoSEQ multiplex PCR, and TCRdb holds only the in-frame ones, with some missing. The data show roughly 58,000 clones, about 80% seen once. This TCR came from a human donor in good health. The specimen was PBMCs. This chain connects TRBV20-1 to TRBJ1-2; weak D call: TRBD1 (6 bases). The CDR3: CSADSGTPIF. The CDR3 DNA is TGCAGTGCTGACTCCGGGACACCCATCTTC.